This TCR beta chain was captured in a study of CD8 T cells in ankylosing spondylitis. Study-level points and caveats: A TCR beta motif of under ten highly homologous variants appeared characteristic of ankylosing spondylitis blood. Within peripheral blood, clones linked to disease were CD8+ and relatively rare. Reportedly, significant enrichment of disease-linked clones occurred in matched ankylosing spondylitis synovial fluid. Previously reported in reactive arthritis synovial fluid and blood were some of the motif variants.

As to this clonotype: Its antigen remains unknown.

CDR3 length: 16 amino acids. The J segment lost 10 bases and the V segment lost 6 bases, leaving 21 bases of the junction unmatched. Germline V gene data show CDR1 as DFQATT and CDR2 as SNEGSKA (reference sequence). Making use of molecular barcodes, quantitative 5'-RACE generated TCR beta libraries. TCRdb reanalysed the 5' RACE reads using MiXCR and keeps one entry per CDR3 protein. The sample lists around 440,000 distinct CDR3 sequences, roughly a sixth occurring once. Sequenced sample: blood, either unsorted or a sorted T cell fraction (not recorded which). The clonotype originates from a male donor with ankylosing spondylitis. The rearrangement uses TRBV20-1 and TRBJ2-1, with 7 bases identical to TRBD2. The CDR3 here is CSAPPGGAGFPGEQFF. DNA for the CDR3: TGCAGTGCCCCCCCGGGAGGAGCGGGGTTCCCCGGCGAGCAGTTCTTC.